Listed below are T cell receptor beta chains from one sample, sequenced in a study of beta chain features in type 1 diabetes. Clones were read by immunoSEQ multiplex PCR, and TCRdb kept only the in-frame ones, dropping some. The sample carries 630,000 or so clones, over 12% recorded once. The sequenced material came from naive CD4+ T cells from blood. The receptor source for this set is a man aged 18 to 35 with type 1 diabetes. Both conserved end residues are part of each CDR3. Fields, in order: D gene, V gene, clone size, J gene, CDR3 protein, CDR3 DNA. The D gene is left open where the match is weak. Rows give clone size only sometimes, using once, few, many, or a class for an expanded clone.

TRBD1	TRBV30	.	TRBJ2-6	CAWRRGQGAAGANVLTF	TGTGCCTGGAGGAGGGGACAGGGGGCAGCTGGGGCCAACGTCCTGACTTTC
TRBD1	TRBV5-5	few	TRBJ2-6	CASSFDREVASGANVLTF	TGTGCCAGCAGCTTCGACAGGGAAGTCGCCTCTGGGGCCAACGTCCTGACTTTC
.	TRBV7-3	.	TRBJ2-6	CASSPQTWVGANVLTF	TGTGCCAGCAGCCCACAGACGTGGGTTGGGGCCAACGTCCTGACTTTC
.	TRBV7-9	few	TRBJ2-2	CASRPMAGNTGELFF	TGTGCCAGCAGACCAATGGCGGGGAACACCGGGGAGCTGTTTTTT
TRBD1	TRBV5-1	.	TRBJ2-7	CASSQTGLSYEQYF	TGCGCCAGCAGCCAGACAGGGCTCTCCTACGAGCAGTACTTC
.	TRBV23-1	few	TRBJ1-2	CASTEQGLRYGYTF	TGCGCCAGCACCGAACAGGGTCTCCGCTATGGCTACACCTTC
TRBD1	TRBV7-9	few	TRBJ1-5	CASSLTGKQPQHF	TGTGCCAGCAGTTTGACAGGGAAGCAGCCCCAGCATTTT
TRBD2	TRBV7-3	.	TRBJ2-1	CASSPELAGAARNEQFF	TGTGCCAGCAGCCCCGAACTAGCGGGAGCCGCTAGAAATGAGCAGTTCTTC
.	TRBV7-9	.	TRBJ2-7	CASSLGGGFPYEQYF	TGTGCCAGCAGCTTAGGAGGGGGATTCCCCTACGAGCAGTACTTC
TRBD2	TRBV5-4	.	TRBJ2-3	CASSLGLALADTQYF	TGTGCCAGCAGCCTGGGACTAGCTCTCGCAGATACGCAGTATTTT
.	TRBV29-1	.	TRBJ1-3	CSVDVSGNTIYF	TGCAGCGTCGACGTCTCTGGAAACACCATATATTTT
.	TRBV19	.	TRBJ2-7	CASSITAGYEQYF	TGTGCCAGTAGTATTACGGCAGGGTACGAGCAGTACTTC
.	TRBV18	.	TRBJ2-2	CASSPMENTGELFF	TGTGCCAGCTCACCAATGGAGAACACCGGGGAGCTGTTTTTT
.	TRBV21-1	few	TRBJ2-5	CASSKVISRQETQYF	TGTGCCAGCAGCAAAGTTATTAGCAGACAAGAGACCCAGTACTTC
.	TRBV9	few	TRBJ1-5	CASSVGGKDNQPQHF	TGTGCCAGCAGCGTAGGGGGGAAGGACAATCAGCCCCAGCATTTT
TRBD2	TRBV6-5	few	TRBJ2-7	CASSYTVAGGMYEQYF	TGTGCCAGCAGTTACACGGTAGCGGGGGGCATGTACGAGCAGTACTTC
TRBD1	TRBV10-2	.	TRBJ2-2	CASRQQGDTGELFF	TGCGCCAGTCGCCAACAGGGGGACACCGGGGAGCTGTTTTTT
.	TRBV30	.	TRBJ1-2	CAWRRPPYYGYTF	TGTGCCTGGAGGCGACCACCCTACTATGGCTACACCTTC
.	TRBV30	.	TRBJ1-2	CAWSVSGLNYGYTF	TGTGCCTGGAGTGTCTCTGGACTTAACTATGGCTACACCTTC
.	TRBV19	.	TRBJ1-1	CASSIEAGIATEAFF	TGTGCCAGTAGTATAGAAGCAGGGATCGCCACTGAAGCTTTCTTT
.	TRBV4-1	few	TRBJ1-4	CASSRFQGVPPTTNEKLFF	TGCGCCAGCAGCCGGTTCCAGGGAGTGCCCCCGACAACTAATGAAAAACTGTTTTTT
.	TRBV7-9	few	TRBJ1-4	CASSSGQLTSNEKLFF	TGTGCCAGCAGCTCCGGTCAGCTCACTTCTAATGAAAAACTGTTTTTT
.	TRBV11-1	.	TRBJ2-1	CASSLTPPGGAFRDEQFF	TGTGCCAGCAGCCTCACCCCTCCAGGGGGGGCTTTTCGGGATGAGCAGTTCTTC
.	TRBV7-2	.	TRBJ1-5	CASSLDMGNQPQHF	TGTGCCAGCAGCTTGGACATGGGCAATCAGCCCCAGCATTTT